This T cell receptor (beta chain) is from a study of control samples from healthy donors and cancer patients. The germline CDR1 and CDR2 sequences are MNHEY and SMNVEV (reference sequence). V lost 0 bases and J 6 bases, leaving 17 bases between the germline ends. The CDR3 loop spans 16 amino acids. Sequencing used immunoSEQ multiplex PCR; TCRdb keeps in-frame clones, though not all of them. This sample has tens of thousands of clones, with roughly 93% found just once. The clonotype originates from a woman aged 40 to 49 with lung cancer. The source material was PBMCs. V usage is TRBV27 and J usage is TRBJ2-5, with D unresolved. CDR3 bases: TGTGCCAGCAGTTTATCCTACTCTCGGGTGGGGAAGACCCAGTACTTC. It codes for CASSLSYSRVGKTQYF.